Detailed here is one T cell receptor (beta chain). Antigen: not known. The data were produced by immunoSEQ multiplex PCR, yet TCRdb's version contains in-frame clones alone and is incomplete. The sample shows some 38,000 clones, approximately 92% of them seen only once. Time point specified: baseline, week 1 (first vaccination visit). Treatment meaning: pre-vaccination baseline after standard-of-care therapy. This sample stems from a study of a mutant IDH1 vaccine in newly diagnosed glioma. Study context: Treated patients were around 62% male, about 38% female, mean age about 43 years. Most patients had received both radiotherapy and temozolomide, the prior options being radiotherapy, temozolomide, or both. Study-level points and caveats: Detectable vaccine-induced immune responses arose in approximately 93% of patients. It seemed that pseudoprogression was not linked to changes in the top peripheral T cell clonotypes.

The germline V gene has CDR1 SQVTM and CDR2 ANQGSEA. J was trimmed by 4 bases and V by 6 bases; bases with no gene match: 5. CDR3 length: 12 residues. This TCR came from a man between 18 and 29 years old with glioma. This sample comprised PBMCs, obtained from a glioma patient treated with radiotherapy, temozolomide or both. The chain joins TRBV29-1 to TRBJ1-2; 7 bases align to TRBD1. The CDR3 DNA reads TGCAGCGTGAGGGACAGCGCCTATGGCTACACCTTC. Residues: CSVRDSAYGYTF.